These 10 T cell receptor beta chains came from one sample sequenced in a study of metastatic and nonmetastatic thyroid tumors. Ahead of thyroid surgery, no patient had received treatment of any kind. TCRdb re-processed the PCR reads through MiXCR. The sample carries roughly 25,000 clones, 10% to 15% recorded once. Sequenced sample: blood. The receptor source for this set is a female donor with papillary thyroid cancer or a benign thyroid nodule (not recorded which). Some clones in this sample may be carry-over from other donors' samples.

In this sample, this clone turned up many times. V usage is TRBV5-5 and J usage is TRBJ2-5, with a possible D match to TRBD2 (5 bases). This CDR3 is built from 14 residues. Germline CDR1 reads SGHKS; CDR2 reads YYEKEE (reference sequence). The V end lost 1 base, the J end lost 2 bases, and 9 bases lay between the germline ends. CDR3 amino acids: CASSLYEGQETQYF. CDR3 bases: TGTGCCAGCAGCTTGTACGAGGGACAAGAGACCCAGTACTTC.

This clone is deemed medium-sized. The CDR3 DNA is TGTGCCAGCAGTAACGGACTAGCGGACACAGATACGCAGTATTTT. Amino acids: CASSNGLADTDTQYF. This chain joins TRBV6-2 or TRBV6-3 and TRBJ2-3, with 10 positions matching TRBD2. This CDR3 has 15 residues. Looked up from germline, CDR1 is MNHEY and CDR2 is SVGEGT. V lost 5 bases and J lost 2; bases outside the gene matches: 4.

This clone was found many times. V and J are TRBV11-2 and TRBJ1-2; perhaps TRBD1 as D (6 bases). V shed 8 bases and J shed 8 bases, with 15 bases lying between them. The CDR3 sequence is 12 residues long. CDR1 is SGHAT and CDR2 is FQNNGV in the germline V gene. The DNA of the CDR3 is TGTGCCAGCGGGGAGGGGGGGATGGGCTACACCTTC. This gives the protein CASGEGGMGYTF. Complete variable domain (other parts from reference TRBV11-2 and TRBJ1-2): EAGVAQSPRYKIIEKRQSVAFWCNPISGHATLYWYQQILGQGPKLLIQFQNNGVVDDSQLPKDRFSAERLKGVDSTLKIQPAKLEDSAVYLCASGEGGMGYTFGSGTRLTVV.

In its sample, this clone was seen many times. The chain couples TRBV19 to TRBJ1-2, with a weak D call TRBD1 (6 bases). The CDR3 loop spans 15 amino acids. Trimming pared 2 bases from V and 6 bases from J, leaving 16 bases between. Per germline, CDR1 LNHDA and CDR2 SQIVND (reference sequence). CDR3 region: CASSIKSGARDGYTF. As DNA, the CDR3 is TGTGCCAGTAGTATAAAATCAGGGGCTCGCGATGGCTACACCTTC.

In its sample, this clone is medium-sized. The genes are TRBV20-1 and TRBJ2-7, with TRBD2 matching over 10 bases. This CDR3 has 13 amino acids. V shed 1 base, J shed 3 bases, and the junction held 0 bases outside the gene matches. Germline assignment: CDR1 DFQATT and CDR2 SNEGSKA (reference sequence). The CDR3 sequence: CSARGLAGYEQYF. In DNA form, the CDR3 reads TGCAGTGCTAGAGGACTAGCGGGCTACGAGCAGTACTTC.

About this clone itself: This may come from a read error, since a much larger clone is one base off. The chain combines TRBV29-1 with TRBJ1-2; 7 bases are a match to TRBD1. The CDR3 consists of 12 residues. Trimming cost V 3 bases and J 5 bases; bases outside gene matches: 3. Germline V gene sequence: CDR1 SQVTM, CDR2 ANQGSEA. The CDR3 DNA reads TGCAGCGTTGAGGACAGGTCTTATGGCTACACCTTC. Encoded protein: CSVEDRSYGYTF. The full variable domain, in which reference TRBV29-1 and TRBJ1-2 provide the parts outside the CDR3, is SAVISQKPSRDICQRGTSLTIQCQVDSQVTMMFWYRQQPGQSLTLIATANQGSEATYESGFVIDKFPISRPNLTFSTLTVSNMSPEDSSIYLCSVEDRSYGYTFGSGTRLTVV.

The rearrangement links TRBV4-2 to TRBJ2-5; 11 positions match TRBD2. Trimming took 1 base from V and 10 from J; bases not matched to a gene: 8. This CDR3 is built from 15 residues. Germline loops: CDR1 LGHNA, CDR2 YNFKEQ. The CDR3, as DNA: TGTGCCAGCAGCCAAGCTGCTCTAGCGGGGGGAGGCCAGTACTTC. This gives the protein CASSQAALAGGGQYF.

This clone was seen repeatedly, ten times or more. The chain has TRBV4-2 and TRBJ2-3; no reliable D call. Germline V gene sequence: CDR1 LGHNA, CDR2 YNFKEQ. Trimming removed 0 bases at V and 2 bases at J, with 6 bases between. The CDR3 consists of 14 residues. CDR3 nucleotide sequence: TGTGCCAGCAGCCAAGACGGCAACACAGATACGCAGTATTTT. It codes for CASSQDGNTDTQYF.

This clone was counted between two and nine times. The gene calls are TRBV12-3 or TRBV12-4 and TRBJ1-1, with 10 positions matching TRBD1. The CDR3 extends over 15 amino acids. Losses at the gene ends were 6 bases for V and 5 bases for J; bases not matched to a gene: 9. Written as DNA, the CDR3 is TGTGCCAGCAGCACAACCGTGGACAGGGGGACTGAAGCTTTCTTT. This encodes CASSTTVDRGTEAFF.

The chain couples TRBV10-2 to TRBJ2-7, with D possibly matching TRBD2 (6 bases). The V and J ends lost 6 bases and 5 bases respectively, with 14 bases between them. The CDR3 has 13 residues. The germline V gene has CDR1 WSHSY and CDR2 SAAADI. CDR3 sequence: CASRATGSNEQYF. Here the CDR3 DNA reads TGCGCCAGCAGGGCGACCGGGAGCAACGAGCAGTACTTC.